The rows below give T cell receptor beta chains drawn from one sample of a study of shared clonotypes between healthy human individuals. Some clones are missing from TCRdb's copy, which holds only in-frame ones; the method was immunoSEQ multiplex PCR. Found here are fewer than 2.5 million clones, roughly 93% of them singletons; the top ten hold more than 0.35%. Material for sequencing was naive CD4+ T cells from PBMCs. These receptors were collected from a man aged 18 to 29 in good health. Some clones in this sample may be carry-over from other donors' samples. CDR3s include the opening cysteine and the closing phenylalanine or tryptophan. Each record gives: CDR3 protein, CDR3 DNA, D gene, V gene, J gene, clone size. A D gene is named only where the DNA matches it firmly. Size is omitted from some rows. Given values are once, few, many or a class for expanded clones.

CDR3: CASSEARQTILRVQYF
DNA: TGTGCCAGCAGTGAAGCGCGGCAGACAATCTTACGAGTGCAGTACTTC
D: NA
V: TRBV6-1
J: TRBJ2-7
size: NA

CDR3: CASSPGQISGNTIYF
DNA: TGCGCCAGCAGCCCGGGGCAGATCTCTGGAAACACCATATATTTT
D: NA
V: TRBV5-1
J: TRBJ1-3
size: NA

CDR3: CASSAQTGGFTEAFF
DNA: TGTGCCAGCAGCGCCCAGACAGGGGGCTTCACTGAAGCTTTCTTT
D: TRBD1
V: TRBV9
J: TRBJ1-1
size: NA

CDR3: CASSLSTGETEAFF
DNA: TGTGCCAGCAGCTTGAGTACAGGGGAGACTGAAGCTTTCTTT
D: TRBD1
V: TRBV7-8
J: TRBJ1-1
size: NA

CDR3: CSVGDLTTDTQYF
DNA: TGCAGCGTTGGTGACCTAACAACAGATACGCAGTATTTT
D: NA
V: TRBV29-1
J: TRBJ2-3
size: NA

CDR3: CASRRQGGGTQYF
DNA: TGTGCCAGCAGACGACAGGGTGGAGGAACGCAGTATTTT
D: TRBD1
V: TRBV25-1
J: TRBJ2-3
size: NA

CDR3: CASSAIAGVTQYF
DNA: TGTGCCAGCAGTGCAATAGCGGGGGTGACCCAGTACTTC
D: TRBD2
V: TRBV27
J: TRBJ2-5
size: NA

CDR3: CASSIGRTGEQTQYF
DNA: TGTGCCAGTAGTATAGGCAGGACAGGGGAACAGACCCAGTACTTC
D: TRBD1
V: TRBV19
J: TRBJ2-5
size: NA

CDR3: CASSWDRAADTQYF
DNA: TGTGCCAGCAGCTGGGACAGGGCCGCAGATACGCAGTATTTT
D: TRBD1
V: TRBV5-6
J: TRBJ2-3
size: NA

CDR3: CASRPLGDSREYGNTIYF
DNA: TGTGCCAGCAGACCGCTGGGGGACAGCCGGGAGTACGGAAACACCATATATTTT
D: TRBD1
V: TRBV27
J: TRBJ1-3
size: NA

CDR3: CASSQAVGNSGRGSPLHF
DNA: TGTGCCAGCAGCCAAGCCGTTGGGAATAGCGGCCGGGGTTCACCCCTCCACTTT
D: NA
V: TRBV4-2
J: TRBJ1-6
size: NA

CDR3: CASSPRTDYNSPLHF
DNA: TGTGCCAGCAGCCCTAGGACAGATTATAATTCACCCCTCCACTTT
D: NA
V: TRBV5-4
J: TRBJ1-6
size: once

CDR3: CASSVDRASYEQYF
DNA: TGCGCCAGCAGCGTGGACAGGGCATCCTACGAGCAGTACTTC
D: TRBD1
V: TRBV5-1
J: TRBJ2-7
size: NA

CDR3: CASSKGRTEAFF
DNA: TGTGCCAGCAGCAAAGGTAGGACAGAAGCTTTCTTT
D: NA
V: TRBV21-1
J: TRBJ1-1
size: NA

CDR3: CASKGSYSNQPQHF
DNA: TGTGCCAGCAAGGGGTCATATAGCAATCAGCCCCAGCATTTT
D: NA
V: TRBV27
J: TRBJ1-5
size: NA

CDR3: CASSIRDGSYEQYF
DNA: TGTGCCAGCAGTATAAGGGACGGCTCCTACGAGCAGTACTTC
D: NA
V: TRBV27
J: TRBJ2-7
size: NA

CDR3: CASSADPGRTEAFF
DNA: TGTGCCAGCAGTGCTGATCCAGGGAGGACTGAAGCTTTCTTT
D: NA
V: TRBV2
J: TRBJ1-1
size: NA

CDR3: CASPPGQGLPGNTIYF
DNA: TGTGCCAGCCCCCCCGGACAGGGCCTTCCTGGAAACACCATATATTTT
D: TRBD1
V: TRBV6-4
J: TRBJ1-3
size: NA

CDR3: CASSSTGEREQYF
DNA: TGTGCCAGCAGTTCGACAGGGGAGCGCGAGCAGTACTTC
D: TRBD1
V: TRBV6-6
J: TRBJ2-7
size: NA

CDR3: CASGVTGPAEQYF
DNA: TGTGCCAGCGGGGTCACAGGTCCTGCCGAGCAGTACTTC
D: NA
V: TRBV6-1
J: TRBJ2-7
size: few

CDR3: CASSYLAGANTGELFF
DNA: TGTGCCAGCAGTTACCTAGCGGGAGCTAACACCGGGGAGCTGTTTTTT
D: TRBD2
V: TRBV6-5
J: TRBJ2-2
size: NA

CDR3: CASSRASNQPQHF
DNA: TGTGCCAGCAGTAGGGCTAGCAATCAGCCCCAGCATTTT
D: NA
V: TRBV6-1
J: TRBJ1-5
size: NA

CDR3: CASSPAGPRVEGTNEQFF
DNA: TGTGCCAGCTCACCGGCGGGACCCAGGGTTGAAGGGACCAATGAGCAGTTCTTC
D: NA
V: TRBV18
J: TRBJ2-1
size: NA

CDR3: CASSEQIAGVYNEQFF
DNA: TGCGCCAGCAGCGAACAGATAGCGGGAGTATACAATGAGCAGTTCTTC
D: TRBD2
V: TRBV5-1
J: TRBJ2-1
size: NA

CDR3: CSVGGGREADTQYF
DNA: TGCAGCGTGGGCGGGGGACGGGAGGCGGATACGCAGTATTTT
D: TRBD2
V: TRBV29-1
J: TRBJ2-3
size: once

CDR3: CATSRERRGAEQYF
DNA: TGTGCCACCAGCAGAGAACGGCGGGGGGCGGAGCAGTACTTC
D: TRBD2
V: TRBV15
J: TRBJ2-7
size: NA

CDR3: CASSPPALMNTEAFF
DNA: TGTGCCAGCAGCCCGCCCGCACTAATGAACACTGAAGCTTTCTTT
D: NA
V: TRBV5-5
J: TRBJ1-1
size: NA

CDR3: CASSSLGPQHF
DNA: TGTGCCAGCAGTAGTCTGGGGCCCCAGCATTTT
D: NA
V: TRBV28
J: TRBJ1-5
size: NA

CDR3: CASSPRDYNYEQYF
DNA: TGTGCCAGCAGCCCTCGGGACTATAACTACGAGCAGTACTTC
D: TRBD2
V: TRBV9
J: TRBJ2-7
size: NA